These 21 T cell receptor beta chains share one sample of origin, sequenced in a study of identical twins. One entry per CDR3 protein results from TCRdb running MiXCR on the 5' RACE reads. The sample contains 1.5 million to 2 million distinct CDR3 sequences, around 29% of which appear only once. The sample taken for sequencing was cord blood. These receptors were collected from a newborn girl in good health.

This clonotype was counted between two and nine times. In DNA, the CDR3 is TGTGCCATCAGTGAGCCCGACAAAGCCTATGGCTACACCTTC. Translated, it gives CAISEPDKAYGYTF. This sequence joins TRBV10-3 and TRBJ1-2; D unclear. Germline loops: CDR1 ENHRY, CDR2 SYGVKD. V lost 2 bases, J lost 4 bases, and 11 bases lay in between. The CDR3 runs 14 residues.

For this clonotype: This may stem from a read error, because a much larger clone lies one nucleotide away. The chain combines TRBV4-1 with TRBJ2-7, with a tentative D call TRBD1 (6 bases). The CDR3 runs to 15 residues. In germline, CDR1 is MGHRA, CDR2 YSYEKL. The CDR3 DNA reads as TGCGCCAGCATCCAAGATCCTGGACAGACCTACGAGCAGTACTTC. Translated, it gives CASIQDPGQTYEQYF.

The CDR3 DNA is TGTGCCAGCAGCTTCCGACTAGTTGGGGAGACCCAGTACTTC. Its translation is CASSFRLVGETQYF. The V and J genes are TRBV7-9 and TRBJ2-5; D is possibly TRBD2 (6 bases). CDR3 size: 14 residues. Between the trimmed V and J ends, which lost 3 bases and 5 bases, there was a span of 13 bases. CDR1 SEHNR and CDR2 FQNEAQ come from the germline V gene (reference sequence).

V usage is TRBV28 and J usage is TRBJ2-3; 12 bases match TRBD2. V was pared by 4 bases and J by 2 bases, with 7 bases of the junction left unmatched. Germline V CDR1 and CDR2: MDHEN, SYDVKM. This CDR3 has 17 amino acids. CDR3 DNA sequence: TGTGCCAGCAGTTACAGGACTAGCGGGGTAGCCACAGATACGCAGTATTTT. This encodes CASSYRTSGVATDTQYF. Using reference TRBV28 and TRBJ2-3 for the parts outside the CDR3, the full variable domain is DVKVTQSSRYLVKRTGEKVFLECVQDMDHENMFWYRQDPGLGLRLIYFSYDVKMKEKGDIPEGYSVSREKKERFSLILESASTNQTSMYLCASSYRTSGVATDTQYFGPGTRLTVL.

This clonotype turned up a few times. The chain carries TRBV7-2 and TRBJ2-4; D unresolved. Judging by the DNA end, TRBJ2-7 fits better; the J call may be wrong. Germline V gene lookup returns CDR1 SGHTA and CDR2 FQGNSA. The CDR3 contains 15 residues. CDR3 sequence: CASSLVTGDPYEQYF. DNA for the CDR3: TGTGCCAGCAGCTTAGTAACGGGTGACCCCTACGAGCAGTACTTC.

This clonotype was counted a single time. The CDR3 nucleotides read TGTGCCAGCAGTCGGACAGACCTATATAGCAATCAGCCCCAGCATTTT. Translation gives CASSRTDLYSNQPQHF. This sequence joins TRBV6-1 and TRBJ1-5; possible D gene TRBD1, 6 bases. There are 16 residues in the CDR3. The germline V gene has CDR1 MNHNS and CDR2 SASEGT. The V end lost 5 bases, the J end lost 0 bases, and 14 bases lay between the germline ends.

This clonotype was observed a handful of times. This sequence joins TRBV20-1 and TRBJ2-7, with a weak D call TRBD2 (6 bases). The CDR3 loop spans 13 amino acids. Looked up from germline, CDR1 is DFQATT and CDR2 is SNEGSKA (reference sequence). V was pared by 4 bases and J by 4 bases, with 14 bases between. The chain's CDR3 is CSAKRGLRYEQYF. The DNA for the CDR3 is TGCAGTGCTAAGAGGGGACTCAGATACGAGCAGTACTTC.

To note about this clonotype: A junction boundary mismatches the germline segment, possibly from a read error. The chain carries TRBV20-1 and TRBJ2-5, with no clear D. The assigned J gene may be wrong: the sequence end matches TRBJ2-7 better. Germline-derived CDR1 and CDR2 are DFQATT and SNEGSKA (reference sequence). This CDR3 has 10 amino acids. The CDR3 DNA sequence: TGCGGTGCTGGTACCTACGAGCAGTACTTC. As protein: CGAGTYEQYF.

V gene TRBV4-1 combines with J gene TRBJ2-5; D possibly corresponds to TRBD2 (5 bases). This CDR3 has 14 amino acids. In germline, CDR1 is MGHRA, CDR2 YSYEKL. Trimming took 4 bases from V and 11 from J, leaving 20 bases between them. The CDR3 DNA reads TGCGCCAGCAGCCCCCAGCCGGGGTCAAGTGAGCAGTACTTC. It codes for CASSPQPGSSEQYF.

This clonotype showed up just a few times. The chain is built from TRBV6-1 and TRBJ2-3; TRBD1 matches at 9 bases. CDR1 and CDR2 from the germline V gene are MNHNS and SASEGT. CDR3 size: 14 residues. The V segment lost 10 bases and the J segment 2 bases; nucleotides outside the gene matches: 7. The DNA for the CDR3 is TGTGCCACCGGACAGGGGAGGGACACAGATACGCAGTATTTT. This codes for CATGQGRDTDTQYF.

The genes are TRBV20-1 and TRBJ2-3; the match to TRBD1 covers 10 bases. The V segment lost 6 bases and the J segment 5 bases; nucleotides outside the gene matches: 11. Germline V gene data show CDR1 as DFQATT and CDR2 as SNEGSKA (reference sequence). This CDR3 has 15 amino acids. The CDR3 protein is CSARRQGAWGDTQYF. The DNA of the CDR3 is TGCAGTGCGCGACGACAGGGGGCGTGGGGAGATACGCAGTATTTT.

This clonotype showed up many times. CDR3 residues: CSARDLDNEQFF. The DNA of the CDR3 is TGCAGTGCTAGAGATCTTGACAATGAGCAGTTCTTC. This chain uses TRBV20-1 with TRBJ2-1; D is uncertain. The germline V gene encodes CDR1 DFQATT and CDR2 SNEGSKA (reference sequence). The ends were cut back, 0 bases at V and 5 bases at J, with 5 bases in the middle. The CDR3 length is 12 residues.

V usage is TRBV11-2 and J usage is TRBJ2-5; possible D gene TRBD2, 6 bases. Trimming pared 4 bases from V and 2 bases from J, leaving 14 bases between. CDR3 length: 15 amino acids. CDR1 is SGHAT, CDR2 FQNNGV, per germline. The CDR3 sequence: CASSSFTSYQETQYF. CDR3 nucleotides: TGTGCCAGCAGCTCGTTCACTAGCTATCAAGAGACCCAGTACTTC.

This clonotype was observed a few times. The rearrangement joins TRBV4-2 to TRBJ2-3; D possibly corresponds to TRBD2 (5 bases). Germline V lookup: CDR1 LGHNA, CDR2 YNFKEQ. V lost 3 bases, J lost 0 bases, and 10 bases lay in between. There are 15 residues in the CDR3. CDR3 amino acids: CASSHPRTSTDTQYF. The CDR3 DNA reads as TGTGCCAGCAGCCACCCCCGGACTAGCACAGATACGCAGTATTTT.

The sample holds a few counts of this clonotype. The V gene is TRBV7-8, the J gene TRBJ2-1, with TRBD2 matching 9 bases. Looked up from germline, CDR1 is SGHVS and CDR2 is FQNEAQ. V shed 1 base and J 2 bases; nucleotides not matched to a gene: 12. The length of the CDR3 is 19 residues. Written as DNA, the CDR3 is TGTGCCAGCAGCTTAGTTGTTAGCGGGAGAGCCGGAACCTACAATGAGCAGTTCTTC. It codes for CASSLVVSGRAGTYNEQFF.

This clonotype showed up just a few times. This rearrangement joins TRBV3-1 to TRBJ2-4, with D perhaps matching TRBD2 (6 bases). Trimming took off 8 bases at V and 2 bases at J, with 16 bases between the two ends. The CDR3 runs to 15 residues. Germline CDR1 and CDR2: LGHDT and YNNKEL (reference sequence). In DNA form, the CDR3 reads TGTGCCAGCGCCATTGGACTATTAACCAAAAACATTCAGTACTTC. Amino acids: CASAIGLLTKNIQYF.

The chain recombines TRBV10-2 with TRBJ2-7; 11 positions agree with TRBD2. The CDR3 covers 15 residues. Germline V gene lookup returns CDR1 WSHSY and CDR2 SAAADI. The ends lost 6 bases at V and 7 bases at J; junction bases unmatched: 11. This CDR3 reads CASRILAGEVNEQYF. Written as DNA, the CDR3 is TGCGCCAGCAGGATACTAGCGGGAGAGGTTAATGAGCAGTACTTC.

This clonotype appeared a few times. The rearrangement uses TRBV27 and TRBJ2-3, with 8 bases identical to TRBD2. V shed 3 bases and J 0 bases; nucleotides not matched to a gene: 8. This CDR3 has 17 amino acids. Germline assignment: CDR1 MNHEY and CDR2 SMNVEV (reference sequence). The CDR3 protein is CASSFYGGVLSTDTQYF. CDR3 coding DNA: TGTGCCAGCAGTTTTTACGGGGGGGTCCTTAGCACAGATACGCAGTATTTT.

This clonotype was recorded a few times. The gene calls are TRBV2 and TRBJ2-5; TRBD2 agrees at 10 bases. The V gene's germline CDR1 is SNHLY and CDR2 FYNNEI. Trimming at V came to 6 bases and at J to 2 bases, leaving 12 bases not matched to a gene. The CDR3 has 17 residues. CDR3: CASSWVAGGVQQETQYF. DNA of the CDR3: TGTGCCAGCAGCTGGGTAGCGGGAGGCGTACAACAAGAGACCCAGTACTTC. Full variable domain (remainder filled in from reference TRBV2 and TRBJ2-5): EPEVTQTPSHQVTQMGQEVILRCVPISNHLYFYWYRQILGQKVEFLVSFYNNEISEKSEIFDDQFSVERPDGSNFTLKIRSTKLEDSAMYFCASSWVAGGVQQETQYFGPGTRLLVL.

This clonotype has a handful of counts. The rearrangement uses TRBV27 and TRBJ2-7, with a possible D match to TRBD2 (6 bases). The V gene's germline CDR1 is MNHEY and CDR2 SMNVEV (reference sequence). The CDR3 sequence is 13 residues long. The V end lost 3 bases, the J end lost 4 bases, and 10 bases lay between the germline ends. DNA for the CDR3: TGTGCCAGCAGTTTTAAGGAGGGGTACGAGCAGTACTTC. Amino acid sequence: CASSFKEGYEQYF.

The chain combines TRBV20-1 with TRBJ1-6; no reliable D call. Germline V gives CDR1 DFQATT, CDR2 SNEGSKA (reference sequence). The CDR3 is made up of 17 amino acids. V was clipped by 0 bases and J by 0 bases, with 12 bases between them. CDR3 residues: CSARENLQSSYNSPLHF. The CDR3 bases are TGCAGTGCTAGAGAAAATCTTCAGAGCTCCTATAATTCACCCCTCCACTTT.